Listed here are 23 T cell receptor beta chains from one sample, sequenced in a study of response to subunit inactivated influenza vaccine. A single record per CDR3 protein comes from TCRdb applying MiXCR to the RT-PCR reads. The sample contains 550,000 to 600,000 distinct CDR3 sequences, about an eighth of which appear only once. The starting material was PBMCs from blood, obtained on the day of vaccination. The origin of the receptors is a man aged 50-59 years who received an inactivated influenza vaccine.

The gene calls are TRBV3-1 and TRBJ1-2; D is perhaps TRBD1 (5 bases). The V end lost 3 bases, the J end lost 7 bases, and 9 bases lay between the germline ends. CDR1 and CDR2 from the germline V gene are LGHDT and YNNKEL (reference sequence). This CDR3 spans 12 amino acids. CDR3 nucleotides: TGTGCCAGCAGCCAGAAAGGGGCTGGCTACACCTTC. Amino acids: CASSQKGAGYTF.

This rearrangement joins TRBV7-9 to TRBJ2-2; no definite D call. V was clipped by 2 bases and J by 1 base, with 14 bases between them. Germline-derived CDR1 and CDR2 are SEHNR and FQNEAQ (reference sequence). The CDR3 sequence is 17 residues long. The CDR3 coding sequence is TGTGCCAGCAGCTTAACCCGGTCCCTTAAGAACACCGGGGAGCTGTTTTTT. Its translation: CASSLTRSLKNTGELFF.

This clonotype was seen a few times. The chain employs TRBV18 and TRBJ2-3; possibly TRBD2 for D (6 bases). V was pared by 6 bases and J by 1 base, with 17 bases between. The V gene's germline CDR1 is KGHSH and CDR2 LQKENI. This CDR3 spans 16 amino acids. CDR3 amino acids: CASSPISSARTDTQYF. The CDR3 region has the DNA TGTGCCAGCTCGCCGATCTCTAGCGCCCGCACAGATACGCAGTATTTT.

This clonotype was seen a few times. The rearrangement uses TRBV28 and TRBJ2-2, with D tentatively TRBD1 (7 bases). Germline V lookup: CDR1 MDHEN, CDR2 SYDVKM. The germline V and J ends were trimmed by 6 bases and 5 bases, with 19 bases remaining between them. There are 16 residues in the CDR3. DNA of the CDR3: TGTGCCAGCAGGGCGGGACAGTTTATCGGAACCGGGGAGCTGTTTTTT. This sequence encodes CASRAGQFIGTGELFF.

This clonotype was seen only a few times. The CDR3, as DNA: TGTGCCAGCAGCCAAGATCCCGGGGTAAACGGCAATGAGCAGTTCTTC. Translation gives CASSQDPGVNGNEQFF. V usage is TRBV3-1 and J usage is TRBJ2-1; tentatively, D is TRBD2 (5 bases). The germline V gene has CDR1 LGHDT and CDR2 YNNKEL (reference sequence). V was cut by 0 bases and J by 6 bases, with 15 bases left in between. CDR3 length: 16 amino acids.

The V and J genes are TRBV28 and TRBJ2-7; 8 bases are shared with TRBD1. V gave up 4 bases and J gave up 9 bases; unmatched junction bases: 14. This CDR3 comprises 15 residues. Germline V gene lookup returns CDR1 MDHEN and CDR2 SYDVKM. This chain's CDR3 is CASSYKDRGPARQYF. In DNA, the CDR3 is TGTGCCAGCAGTTACAAAGACAGGGGCCCCGCTCGGCAGTACTTC.

J is TRBJ2-5 and V is TRBV10-3, with 8 bases aligning to TRBD1. Trimming took 10 bases from V and 4 from J; bases not matched to a gene: 20. Germline V gives CDR1 ENHRY, CDR2 SYGVKD. This CDR3 has 17 residues. CDR3 DNA: TGTGCCACCGCACCCTCGACAGGGGCCTTTGGGCGAGAGACCCAGTACTTC. It codes for CATAPSTGAFGRETQYF.

This clonotype was found a few times. The chain combines TRBV28 with TRBJ1-2; 9 nucleotides align to TRBD1. This CDR3 comprises 15 residues. The germline V gene has CDR1 MDHEN and CDR2 SYDVKM. The ends lost 4 bases at V and 3 bases at J; junction bases unmatched: 6. The CDR3 region is CASSSGQGNHYGYTF. The CDR3 region has the DNA TGTGCCAGCAGTTCGGGACAGGGCAATCACTATGGCTACACCTTC.

Many counts were recorded for this clonotype. This chain joins TRBV5-1 and TRBJ2-7; D perhaps matches TRBD2 (6 bases). This CDR3 region has 16 residues. V dropped 4 bases and J dropped 5 bases, with 22 bases sitting between them. Germline loops: CDR1 SGHRS, CDR2 YFSETQ. The CDR3 DNA sequence: TGCGCCAGCAGCCCAAGGCCCCGGGGGTCTGTCAACGAGCAGTACTTC. It yields the protein CASSPRPRGSVNEQYF.

This chain connects TRBV7-9 to TRBJ1-1, with D possibly TRBD1 on 5 matching bases. The ends were cut back, 1 base at V and 3 bases at J, with 12 bases in the middle. Per germline, CDR1 SEHNR and CDR2 FQNEAQ (reference sequence). The CDR3 is 15 residues long. CDR3 in DNA: TGTGCCAGCAGCTTAGGGTCAGGGTGGGACACTGAAGCTTTCTTT. As protein: CASSLGSGWDTEAFF. Variable domain in full (rest from reference TRBV7-9 and TRBJ1-1): DTGVSQNPRHKITKRGQNVTFRCDPISEHNRLYWYRQTLGQGPEFLTYFQNEAQLEKSRLLSDRFSAERPKGSFSTLEIQRTEQGDSAMYLCASSLGSGWDTEAFFGQGTRLTVV.

The chain uses TRBV20-1 and TRBJ2-7; TRBD2 agrees at 14 bases. The V and J ends lost 1 base and 3 bases, in that order; junction bases with no gene match: 11. The length of the CDR3 is 18 residues. The germline V gene encodes CDR1 DFQATT and CDR2 SNEGSKA (reference sequence). CDR3 in amino acids: CSARASMGLAGADYEQYF. CDR3 nucleotide sequence: TGCAGTGCTAGAGCCTCCATGGGACTAGCGGGAGCAGACTACGAGCAGTACTTC.

This clonotype was observed at least ten times. This chain joins TRBV12-3 or TRBV12-4 and TRBJ2-3; D is perhaps TRBD2 (7 bases). V lost 0 bases, J lost 5 bases, and 15 bases lay in between. This CDR3 has 16 amino acids. The CDR3 protein is CASSLAGRGQGDTQYF. The CDR3 nucleotides are TGTGCCAGCAGTTTAGCTGGGCGGGGGCAAGGAGATACGCAGTATTTT.

The rearrangement joins TRBV12-3 or TRBV12-4 to TRBJ1-4; maybe TRBD1 (5 bases). The V end was cut by 3 bases, the J end by 8 bases, with 16 bases between. CDR3 size: 15 residues. CDR3 residues: CASSFAGTRGEKLFF. The CDR3 bases are TGTGCCAGCAGTTTTGCCGGGACCAGAGGGGAAAAACTGTTTTTT.

Comments on this clonotype: A much larger clonotype is one base distant, so this may be a read error. The V gene is TRBV28, the J gene TRBJ2-7, with TRBD1 identical over 8 bases. Germline loops: CDR1 MDHEN, CDR2 SYDVKM. This CDR3 has 15 amino acids. The CDR3 DNA sequence: TGTGCCAGCAGTTTAAGACAGGGGAGCTCCTACGAGCATTACTTC. Amino acid sequence: CASSLRQGSSYEHYF. Complete variable domain (other parts from reference TRBV28 and TRBJ2-7): DVKVTQSSRYLVKRTGEKVFLECVQDMDHENMFWYRQDPGLGLRLIYFSYDVKMKEKGDIPEGYSVSREKKERFSLILESASTNQTSMYLCASSLRQGSSYEHYFGPGTRLTVT.

This chain's CDR3 is CASRKTSDEQYF. CDR3 DNA sequence: TGTGCCAGCAGGAAAACTAGCGACGAGCAGTACTTC. V usage is TRBV12-3 or TRBV12-4 and J usage is TRBJ2-7, with 7 bases lining up with TRBD2. This CDR3 comprises 12 residues. The V and J ends lost 6 bases and 5 bases, in that order; junction bases with no gene match: 4.

The sample holds a few counts of this clonotype. The chain joins TRBV7-9 to TRBJ2-1; possible D gene TRBD1, 6 bases. This CDR3 has 14 residues. The germline CDR1 and CDR2 sequences are SEHNR and FQNEAQ (reference sequence). With 5 bases removed from V and 5 bases from J, the gap between germline ends came to 13 bases. The CDR3 here is CASSIPGQHNEQFF. The CDR3 DNA reads TGTGCCAGCAGCATCCCAGGACAGCACAATGAGCAGTTCTTC.

The J gene is TRBJ2-7, the V gene TRBV7-9; D possibly uses TRBD1 or TRBD2 (5 bases each). The CDR3 runs 13 residues. The germline V gene has CDR1 SEHNR and CDR2 FQNEAQ (reference sequence). Deletions cut 1 base from V and 6 bases from J, with 10 bases between. The CDR3 loop reads CASSLDEGSEQYF. The DNA for the CDR3 is TGTGCCAGCAGCTTAGACGAGGGGTCCGAGCAGTACTTC.

A few counts support this clonotype. The V and J genes are TRBV6-6 and TRBJ2-3, with D perhaps matching TRBD2 (5 bases). CDR3 size: 12 residues. From germline, CDR1 is MNHNY and CDR2 SVGAGI (reference sequence). The CDR3 protein is CAFAADTDTQYF. The CDR3 DNA reads TGTGCTTTCGCAGCGGACACAGATACGCAGTATTTT.

The rearrangement joins TRBV12-3 or TRBV12-4 to TRBJ1-2; D gene ambiguous. Between the trimmed V and J ends, which lost 7 bases and 2 bases, there was a span of 14 bases. This CDR3 region has 14 residues. CDR3 in DNA: TGTGCCAGCACCCTGTCGGGAACCAACTATGGCTACACCTTC. Its translation is CASTLSGTNYGYTF.

This clonotype was seen ten or more times. The chain recombines TRBV27 with TRBJ2-3; D not certain. Germline V gives CDR1 MNHEY, CDR2 SMNVEV (reference sequence). Trimming cost V 0 bases and J 1 base, with 8 bases left between them. This CDR3 spans 15 amino acids. The CDR3 DNA reads TGTGCCAGCAGTTTATCTGTGGCGGGCACAGATACGCAGTATTTT. This encodes CASSLSVAGTDTQYF.

The chain has TRBV14 and TRBJ2-3; 7 bases fit TRBD1. CDR1 and CDR2 (germline): SGHDN, FVKESK. This CDR3 has 18 amino acids. After removal of 4 bases from V and 0 bases from J, the junction contained 13 bases not matched to a gene. DNA of the CDR3: TGTGCCAGCAGCCGAAGCACGACCTCGGACAGGAGCACAGATACGCAGTATTTT. Protein sequence: CASSRSTTSDRSTDTQYF.

The V and J genes are TRBV5-1 and TRBJ2-3, with 7 nucleotides matching TRBD1. The CDR3 is 15 residues long. Germline-derived CDR1 and CDR2 are SGHRS and YFSETQ. Trimming took 6 bases from V and 9 from J; bases not matched to a gene: 16. The chain's CDR3 is CASTPPGQNFLTQYF. The CDR3 DNA follows: TGCGCCAGCACCCCCCCGGGACAGAACTTCCTCACGCAGTATTTT. Filled out from reference TRBV5-1 and TRBJ2-3, the complete variable domain reads KAGVTQTPRYLIKTRGQQVTLSCSPISGHRSVSWYQQTPGQGLQFLFEYFSETQRNKGNFPGRFSGRQFSNSRSEMNVSTLELGDSALYLCASTPPGQNFLTQYFGPGTRLTVL.

The V and J genes are TRBV9 and TRBJ1-1; no reliable D call. V was shortened by 4 bases and J by 2 bases, with 18 bases between the two germline ends. The CDR3 is 16 residues long. The germline V gene encodes CDR1 SGDLS and CDR2 YYNGEE. In DNA form, the CDR3 reads TGTGCCAGCAGCCCCAGCCCCCATAGAGTCAACACTGAAGCTTTCTTT. Protein product: CASSPSPHRVNTEAFF.